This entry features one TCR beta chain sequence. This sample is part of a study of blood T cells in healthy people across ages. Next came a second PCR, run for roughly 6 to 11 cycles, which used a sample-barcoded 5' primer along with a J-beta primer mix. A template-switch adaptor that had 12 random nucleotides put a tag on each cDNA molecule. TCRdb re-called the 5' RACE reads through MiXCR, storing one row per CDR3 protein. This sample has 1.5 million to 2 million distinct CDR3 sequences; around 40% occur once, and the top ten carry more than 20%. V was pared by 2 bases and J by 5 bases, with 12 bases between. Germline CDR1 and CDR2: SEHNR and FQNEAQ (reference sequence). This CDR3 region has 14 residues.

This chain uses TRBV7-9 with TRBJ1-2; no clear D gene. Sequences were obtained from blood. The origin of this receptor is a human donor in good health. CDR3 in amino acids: CASSLRGIRYGYTF. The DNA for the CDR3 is TGTGCCAGCAGCTTAAGAGGTATTCGGTATGGCTACACCTTC. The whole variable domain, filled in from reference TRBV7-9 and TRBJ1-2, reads DTGVSQNPRHKITKRGQNVTFRCDPISEHNRLYWYRQTLGQGPEFLTYFQNEAQLEKSRLLSDRFSAERPKGSFSTLEIQRTEQGDSAMYLCASSLRGIRYGYTFGSGTRLTVV.